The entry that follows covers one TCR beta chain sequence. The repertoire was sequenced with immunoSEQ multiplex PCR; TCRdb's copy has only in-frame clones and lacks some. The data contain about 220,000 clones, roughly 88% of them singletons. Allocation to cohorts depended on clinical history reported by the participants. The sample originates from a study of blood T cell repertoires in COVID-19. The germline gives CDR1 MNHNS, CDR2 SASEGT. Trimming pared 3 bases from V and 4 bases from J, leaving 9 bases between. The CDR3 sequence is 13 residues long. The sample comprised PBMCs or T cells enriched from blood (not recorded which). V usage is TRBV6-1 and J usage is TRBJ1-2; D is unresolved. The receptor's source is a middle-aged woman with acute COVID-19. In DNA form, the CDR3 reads TGTGCCAGCAGTGATCCACAGCCCTATGGCTACACCTTC. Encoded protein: CASSDPQPYGYTF.